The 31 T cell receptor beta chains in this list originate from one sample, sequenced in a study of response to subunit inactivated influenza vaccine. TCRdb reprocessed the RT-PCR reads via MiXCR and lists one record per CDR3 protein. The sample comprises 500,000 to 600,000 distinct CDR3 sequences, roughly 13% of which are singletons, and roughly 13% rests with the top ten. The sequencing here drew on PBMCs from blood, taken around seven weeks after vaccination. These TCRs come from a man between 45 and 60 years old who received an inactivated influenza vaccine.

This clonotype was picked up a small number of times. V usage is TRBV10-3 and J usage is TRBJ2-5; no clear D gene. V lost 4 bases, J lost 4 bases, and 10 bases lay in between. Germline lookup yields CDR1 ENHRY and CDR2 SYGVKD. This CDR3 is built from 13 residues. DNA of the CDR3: TGTGCCATCAGTGGGTATGGGCGAGAGACCCAGTACTTC. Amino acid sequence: CAISGYGRETQYF.

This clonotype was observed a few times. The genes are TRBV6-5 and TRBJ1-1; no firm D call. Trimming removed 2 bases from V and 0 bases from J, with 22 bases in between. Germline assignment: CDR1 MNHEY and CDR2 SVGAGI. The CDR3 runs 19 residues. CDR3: CASSYPLIGMRRMNTEAFF. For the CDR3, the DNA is TGTGCCAGCAGTTACCCTCTTATTGGTATGAGGAGAATGAACACTGAAGCTTTCTTT.

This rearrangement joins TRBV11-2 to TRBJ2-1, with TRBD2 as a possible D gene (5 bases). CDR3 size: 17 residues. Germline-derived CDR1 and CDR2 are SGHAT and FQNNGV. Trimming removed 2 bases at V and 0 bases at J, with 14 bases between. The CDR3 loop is CASSLNPPGSSYNEQFF. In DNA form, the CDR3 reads TGTGCCAGCAGCTTAAACCCCCCGGGGAGCTCCTACAATGAGCAGTTCTTC.

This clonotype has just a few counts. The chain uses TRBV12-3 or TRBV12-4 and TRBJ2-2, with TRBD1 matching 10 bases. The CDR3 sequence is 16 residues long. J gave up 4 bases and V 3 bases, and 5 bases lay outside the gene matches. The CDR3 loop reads CASSFGGQGSTGELFF. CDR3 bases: TGTGCCAGCAGTTTTGGGGGACAGGGGAGCACCGGGGAGCTGTTTTTT.

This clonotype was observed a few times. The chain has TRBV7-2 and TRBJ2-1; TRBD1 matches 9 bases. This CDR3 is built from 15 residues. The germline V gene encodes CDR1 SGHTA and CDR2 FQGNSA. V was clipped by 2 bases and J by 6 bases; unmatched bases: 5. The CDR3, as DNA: TGTGCCAGCAGCTTAAACAGGGGGCATATCAATGAGCAGTTCTTC. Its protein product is CASSLNRGHINEQFF.

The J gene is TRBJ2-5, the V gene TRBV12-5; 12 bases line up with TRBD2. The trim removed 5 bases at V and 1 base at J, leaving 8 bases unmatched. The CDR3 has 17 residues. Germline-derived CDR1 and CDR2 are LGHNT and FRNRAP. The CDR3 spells CASGTGLGLAGQETQYF. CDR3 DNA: TGTGCTAGTGGTACCGGGTTGGGACTAGCGGGCCAAGAGACCCAGTACTTC.

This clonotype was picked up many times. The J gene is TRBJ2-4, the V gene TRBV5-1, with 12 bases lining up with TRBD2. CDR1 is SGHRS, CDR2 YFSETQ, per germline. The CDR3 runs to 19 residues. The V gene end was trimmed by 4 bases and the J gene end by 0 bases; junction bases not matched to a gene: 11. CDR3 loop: CASSGTGTSGSLAKNIQYF. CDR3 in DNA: TGCGCCAGCAGCGGAACCGGGACTAGCGGGTCCCTAGCCAAAAACATTCAGTACTTC. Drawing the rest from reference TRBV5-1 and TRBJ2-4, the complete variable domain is KAGVTQTPRYLIKTRGQQVTLSCSPISGHRSVSWYQQTPGQGLQFLFEYFSETQRNKGNFPGRFSGRQFSNSRSEMNVSTLELGDSALYLCASSGTGTSGSLAKNIQYFGAGTRLSVL.

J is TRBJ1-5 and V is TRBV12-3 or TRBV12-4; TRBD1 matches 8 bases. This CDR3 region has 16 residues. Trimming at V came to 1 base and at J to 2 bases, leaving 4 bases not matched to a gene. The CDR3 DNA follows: TGTGCCAGCAGTTTAGTGACAGGGGTGGGCAATCAGCCCCAGCATTTT. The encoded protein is CASSLVTGVGNQPQHF.

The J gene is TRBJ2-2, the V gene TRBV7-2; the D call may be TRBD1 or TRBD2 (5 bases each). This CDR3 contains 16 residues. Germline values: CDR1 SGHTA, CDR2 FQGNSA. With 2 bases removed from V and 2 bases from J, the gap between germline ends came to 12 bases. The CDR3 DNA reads TGTGCCAGCAGCTTATGGTTCCGGGGCAACACCGGGGAGCTGTTTTTT. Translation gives CASSLWFRGNTGELFF.

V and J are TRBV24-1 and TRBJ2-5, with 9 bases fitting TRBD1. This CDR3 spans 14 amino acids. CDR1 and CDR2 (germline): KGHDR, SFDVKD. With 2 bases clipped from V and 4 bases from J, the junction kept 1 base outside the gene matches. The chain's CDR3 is CATSDSTGGETQYF. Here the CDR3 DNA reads TGTGCCACCAGTGATTCGACAGGGGGAGAGACCCAGTACTTC.

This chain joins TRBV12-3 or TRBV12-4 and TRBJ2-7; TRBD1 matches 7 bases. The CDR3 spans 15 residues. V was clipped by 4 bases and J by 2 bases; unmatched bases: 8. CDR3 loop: CASSSVDRDAYEQYF. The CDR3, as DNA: TGTGCCAGCAGTTCCGTCGACAGGGATGCCTACGAGCAGTACTTC.

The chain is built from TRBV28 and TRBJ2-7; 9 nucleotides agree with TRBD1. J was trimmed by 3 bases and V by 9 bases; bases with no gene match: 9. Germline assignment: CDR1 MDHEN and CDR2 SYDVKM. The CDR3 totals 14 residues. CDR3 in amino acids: CASFPRTGDYEQYF. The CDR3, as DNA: TGTGCCAGTTTTCCCCGGACAGGGGACTACGAGCAGTACTTC.

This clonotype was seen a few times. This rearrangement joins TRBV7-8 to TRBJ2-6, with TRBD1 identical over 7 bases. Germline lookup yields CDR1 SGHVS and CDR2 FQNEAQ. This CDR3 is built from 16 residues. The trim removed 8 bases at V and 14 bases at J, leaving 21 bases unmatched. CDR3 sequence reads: CASRIDRAETQAILTF. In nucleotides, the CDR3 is TGTGCCAGCCGCATCGACAGGGCTGAGACACAAGCGATCCTGACTTTC.

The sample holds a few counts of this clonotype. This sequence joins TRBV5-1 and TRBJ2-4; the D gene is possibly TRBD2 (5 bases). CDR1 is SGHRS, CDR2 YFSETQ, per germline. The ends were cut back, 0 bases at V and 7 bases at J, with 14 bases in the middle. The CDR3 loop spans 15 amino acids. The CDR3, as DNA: TGCGCCAGCAGCTTGGGTTCCCGGGGTGTGAACATTCAGTACTTC. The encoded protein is CASSLGSRGVNIQYF.

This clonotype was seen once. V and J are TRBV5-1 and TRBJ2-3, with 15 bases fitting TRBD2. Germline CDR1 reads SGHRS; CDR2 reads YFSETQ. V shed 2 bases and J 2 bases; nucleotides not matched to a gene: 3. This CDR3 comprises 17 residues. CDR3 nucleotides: TGCGCCAGCAGCTTCGGACTAGCGGGGGGGCCCACAGATACGCAGTATTTT. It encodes CASSFGLAGGPTDTQYF.

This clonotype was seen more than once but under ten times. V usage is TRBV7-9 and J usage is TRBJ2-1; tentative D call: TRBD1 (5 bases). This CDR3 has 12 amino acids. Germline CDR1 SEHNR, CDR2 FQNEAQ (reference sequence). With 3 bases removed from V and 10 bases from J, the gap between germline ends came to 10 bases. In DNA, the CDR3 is TGTGCCAGCAGCTTTCTAGGGGTAGAGCAGTTCTTC. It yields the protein CASSFLGVEQFF.

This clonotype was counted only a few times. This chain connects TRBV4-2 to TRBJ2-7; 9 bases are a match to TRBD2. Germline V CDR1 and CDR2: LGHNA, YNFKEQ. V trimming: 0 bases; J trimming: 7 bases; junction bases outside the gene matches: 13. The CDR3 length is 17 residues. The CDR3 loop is CASSQDAVAGVSGEQYF. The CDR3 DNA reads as TGTGCCAGCAGCCAAGATGCCGTAGCGGGAGTGTCGGGAGAGCAGTACTTC.

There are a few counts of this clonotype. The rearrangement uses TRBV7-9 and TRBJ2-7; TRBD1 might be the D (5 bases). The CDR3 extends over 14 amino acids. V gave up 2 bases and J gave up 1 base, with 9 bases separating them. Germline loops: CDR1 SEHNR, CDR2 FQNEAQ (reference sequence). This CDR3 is CASSLMTASYEQYF. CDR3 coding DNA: TGTGCCAGCAGCTTAATGACAGCGTCCTACGAGCAGTACTTC.

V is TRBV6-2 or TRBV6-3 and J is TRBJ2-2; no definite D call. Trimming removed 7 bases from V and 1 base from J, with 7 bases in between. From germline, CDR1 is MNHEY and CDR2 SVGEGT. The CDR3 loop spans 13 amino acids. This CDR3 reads CASNYVNTGELFF. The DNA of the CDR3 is TGTGCCAGCAACTACGTGAACACCGGGGAGCTGTTTTTT.

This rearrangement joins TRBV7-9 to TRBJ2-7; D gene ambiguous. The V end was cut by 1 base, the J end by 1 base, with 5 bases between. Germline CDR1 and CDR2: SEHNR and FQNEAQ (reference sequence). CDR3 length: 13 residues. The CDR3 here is CASSLETSYEQYF. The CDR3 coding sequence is TGTGCCAGCAGCTTAGAGACATCCTACGAGCAGTACTTC.

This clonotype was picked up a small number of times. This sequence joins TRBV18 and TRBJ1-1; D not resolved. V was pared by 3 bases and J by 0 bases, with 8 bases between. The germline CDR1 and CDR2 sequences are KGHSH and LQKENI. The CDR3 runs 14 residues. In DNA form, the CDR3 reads TGTGCCAGCTCACCGACAACTATGAACACTGAAGCTTTCTTT. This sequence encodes CASSPTTMNTEAFF.

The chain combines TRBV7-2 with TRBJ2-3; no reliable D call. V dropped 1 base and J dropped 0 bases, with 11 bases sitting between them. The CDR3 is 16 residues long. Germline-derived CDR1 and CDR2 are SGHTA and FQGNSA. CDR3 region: CASSLGEVLSTDTQYF. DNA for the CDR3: TGTGCCAGCAGCTTAGGAGAGGTTCTTAGCACAGATACGCAGTATTTT. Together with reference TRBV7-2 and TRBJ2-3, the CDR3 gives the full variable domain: GAGVSQSPSNKVTEKGKDVELRCDPISGHTALYWYRQSLGQGLEFLIYFQGNSAPDKSGLPSDRFSAERTGGSVSTLTIQRTQQEDSAVYLCASSLGEVLSTDTQYFGPGTRLTVL.

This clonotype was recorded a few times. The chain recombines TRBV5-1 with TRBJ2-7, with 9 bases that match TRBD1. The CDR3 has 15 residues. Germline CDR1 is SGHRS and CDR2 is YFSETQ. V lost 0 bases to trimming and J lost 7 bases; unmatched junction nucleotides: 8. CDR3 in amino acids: CASSLAGQGTGEQYF. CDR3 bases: TGCGCCAGCAGCTTGGCGGGACAGGGAACGGGAGAGCAGTACTTC.

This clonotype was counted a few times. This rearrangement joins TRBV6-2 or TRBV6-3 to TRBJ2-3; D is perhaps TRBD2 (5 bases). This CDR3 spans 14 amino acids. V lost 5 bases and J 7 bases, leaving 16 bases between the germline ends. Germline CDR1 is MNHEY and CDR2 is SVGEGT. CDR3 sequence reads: CASSLPSRSHTQYF. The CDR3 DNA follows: TGTGCCAGCAGTCTGCCTAGCCGCTCGCATACGCAGTATTTT.

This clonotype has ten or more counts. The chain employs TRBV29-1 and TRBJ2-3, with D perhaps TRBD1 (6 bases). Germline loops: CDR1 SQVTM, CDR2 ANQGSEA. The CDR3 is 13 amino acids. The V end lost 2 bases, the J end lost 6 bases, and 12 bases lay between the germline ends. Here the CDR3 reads CSVETGPVDTQYF. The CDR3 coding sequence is TGCAGCGTTGAAACAGGGCCAGTGGATACGCAGTATTTT.

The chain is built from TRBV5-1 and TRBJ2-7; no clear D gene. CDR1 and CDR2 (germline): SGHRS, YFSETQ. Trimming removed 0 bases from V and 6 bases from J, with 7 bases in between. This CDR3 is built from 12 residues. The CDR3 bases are TGCGCCAGCAGCTTGGAAGGGCCCGAGCAGTACTTC. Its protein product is CASSLEGPEQYF. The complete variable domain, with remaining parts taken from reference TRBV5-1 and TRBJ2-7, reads KAGVTQTPRYLIKTRGQQVTLSCSPISGHRSVSWYQQTPGQGLQFLFEYFSETQRNKGNFPGRFSGRQFSNSRSEMNVSTLELGDSALYLCASSLEGPEQYFGPGTRLTVT.

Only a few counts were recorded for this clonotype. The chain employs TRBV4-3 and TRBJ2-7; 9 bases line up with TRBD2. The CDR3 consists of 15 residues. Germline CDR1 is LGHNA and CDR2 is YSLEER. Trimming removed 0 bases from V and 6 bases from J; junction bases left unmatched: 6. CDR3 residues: CASSQDLAGAREQYF. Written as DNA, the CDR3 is TGCGCCAGCAGCCAAGATTTAGCGGGGGCCCGCGAGCAGTACTTC.

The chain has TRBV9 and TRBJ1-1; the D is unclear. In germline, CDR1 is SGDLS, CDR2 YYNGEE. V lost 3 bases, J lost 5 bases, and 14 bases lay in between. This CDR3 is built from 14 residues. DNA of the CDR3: TGTGCCAGCAGCGCCTTTCAAGGGAGAACTGAAGCTTTCTTT. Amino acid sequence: CASSAFQGRTEAFF.

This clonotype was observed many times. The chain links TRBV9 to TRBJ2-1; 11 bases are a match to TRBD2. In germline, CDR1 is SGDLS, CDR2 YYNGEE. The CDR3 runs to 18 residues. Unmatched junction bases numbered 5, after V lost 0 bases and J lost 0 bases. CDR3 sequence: CASSVALAGGLSYNEQFF. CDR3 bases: TGTGCCAGCAGCGTAGCTTTAGCGGGAGGGCTCTCCTACAATGAGCAGTTCTTC.

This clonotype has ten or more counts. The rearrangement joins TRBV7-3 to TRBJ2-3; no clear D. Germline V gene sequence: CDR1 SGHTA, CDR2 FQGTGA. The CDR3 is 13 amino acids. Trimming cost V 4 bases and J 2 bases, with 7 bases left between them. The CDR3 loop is CASSSHHTDTQYF. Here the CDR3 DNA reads TGTGCCAGCAGCTCCCACCACACAGATACGCAGTATTTT.

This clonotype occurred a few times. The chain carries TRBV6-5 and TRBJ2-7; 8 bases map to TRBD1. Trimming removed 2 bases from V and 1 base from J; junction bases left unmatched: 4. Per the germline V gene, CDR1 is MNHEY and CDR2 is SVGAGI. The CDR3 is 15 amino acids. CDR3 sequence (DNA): TGTGCCAGCAGTTACGGACAGGGCCCGTCCTACGAGCAGTACTTC. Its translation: CASSYGQGPSYEQYF.